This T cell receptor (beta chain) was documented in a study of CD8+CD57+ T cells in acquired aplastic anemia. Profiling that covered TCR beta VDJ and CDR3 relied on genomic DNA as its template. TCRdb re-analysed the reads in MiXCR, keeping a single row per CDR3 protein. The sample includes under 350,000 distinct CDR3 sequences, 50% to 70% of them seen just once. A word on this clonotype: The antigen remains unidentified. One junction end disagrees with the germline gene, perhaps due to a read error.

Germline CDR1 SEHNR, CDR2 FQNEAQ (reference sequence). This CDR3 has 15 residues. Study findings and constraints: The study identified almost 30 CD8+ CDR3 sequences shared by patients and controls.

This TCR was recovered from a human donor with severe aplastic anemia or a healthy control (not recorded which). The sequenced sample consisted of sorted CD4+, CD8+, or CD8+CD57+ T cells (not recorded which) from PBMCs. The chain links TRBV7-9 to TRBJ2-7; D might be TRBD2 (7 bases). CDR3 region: CASSQGGGGAYEQYF. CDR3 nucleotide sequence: TGCGCCAGCAGCCAAGGGGGGGGAGGCGCCTACGAGCAGTACTTC.